This TCR beta chain was found in a study of neurological immune-mediated disorders. Many counts were recorded for this clonotype. Its target is not known. The cDNA was synthesized by 5'RACE incorporating 10-nucleotide random UMIs. Using its own MiXCR run on the 5' RACE reads, TCRdb lists one record per CDR3 protein. The sample comprises 84,000 or so distinct CDR3 sequences, 9% to 12% of which are singletons, and about 1.8% rests with the top ten. Among the participants, healthy controls were blood bank volunteers in Maryland, USA. General observations from the study: Multiple sclerosis, the disease with the least TCR clonal expansion, fell below healthy controls, whereas HTLV-1-associated myelopathy showed the most.

This clonotype originated in a man between 40 and 49 years old in good health. Sequencing was carried out using PBMCs.

The CDR3 sequence is CASSGRASPSAYNEQFF. CDR3 in DNA: TGTGCCAGCTCCGGGCGAGCATCCCCATCGGCCTACAATGAGCAGTTCTTC. The rearrangement joins TRBV7-2 to TRBJ2-1; D is unclear. This CDR3 comprises 17 residues. V was cut by 8 bases and J by 2 bases, with 22 bases left in between. Germline-derived CDR1 and CDR2 are SGHTA and FQGNSA.